These 3 T cell receptor beta chains were sequenced from one sample in a study of T cell changes during pregnancy in multiple sclerosis. Data came from immunoSEQ multiplex PCR; TCRdb stores just in-frame clones and leaves some out. This table holds tens of thousands of clones, approximately 93% found once. The input for sequencing was CD8+ T cells from peripheral blood mononuclear cells, taken in the second trimester of pregnancy. The receptors were sampled from a female donor with multiple sclerosis, enrolled in a pregnancy study.

The chain is built from TRBV19 and TRBJ1-2, with D maybe TRBD1 (5 bases). Germline V gene lookup returns CDR1 LNHDA and CDR2 SQIVND (reference sequence). The CDR3 runs to 13 residues. The V gene lost 5 bases and the J gene lost 0 bases, with 7 bases spanning the gap. CDR3 sequence: CASSWGSNYGYTF. In DNA, the CDR3 is TGTGCCAGTAGTTGGGGCTCTAACTATGGCTACACCTTC.

The chain combines TRBV29-1 with TRBJ2-3, with D possibly matching TRBD2 (6 bases). V was trimmed by 0 bases and J by 6 bases, leaving 10 bases between them. From germline, CDR1 is SQVTM and CDR2 ANQGSEA. The CDR3 has 13 amino acids. This CDR3 is CSVEELAKDTQYF. CDR3 coding DNA: TGCAGCGTTGAAGAACTAGCAAAGGATACGCAGTATTTT.

The chain carries TRBV30 and TRBJ2-2; the D is unclear. The CDR3 is 15 residues long. Per germline, CDR1 GTSNPN and CDR2 SVGIG (reference sequence). The V end was cut by 3 bases, the J end by 1 base, with 12 bases between. The CDR3 sequence: CAWRSSTMNTGELFF. CDR3 nucleotides: TGTGCCTGGAGGTCATCTACTATGAACACCGGGGAGCTGTTTTTT.